The 25 T cell receptor beta chains given below trace back to one sample, sequenced in a study of molecular identifiers for immune sequencing clone quantification. TCRdb analysed the PCR reads with MiXCR anew, one entry per CDR3 protein. The sample consists of about 320,000 distinct CDR3 sequences, about 23% of them appearing once. Sequences were obtained from naive CD8+ T cells from blood, with Jurkat cell RNA spiked in. The subset was: FACS-sorted CD8+CD4-CCR7+CD45RA+ naive T cells. The source is a human donor in good health. Some libraries in this study had Jurkat cell RNA spiked in.

In this sample, this clonotype turned up a few times. The V and J genes are TRBV7-2 and TRBJ2-5; a possible D gene is TRBD1 (6 bases). Germline assignment: CDR1 SGHTA and CDR2 FQGNSA. The CDR3 consists of 15 residues. V was pared by 1 base and J by 3 bases, with 12 bases between. CDR3 nucleotides: TGTGCCAGCAGCTTAGAGGGGGTGGCTGAAGAGACCCAGTACTTC. It is translated as CASSLEGVAEETQYF.

This clonotype turned up a few times. The chain uses TRBV5-5 and TRBJ2-1; D gene ambiguous. The ends were cut back, 0 bases at V and 5 bases at J, with 12 bases in the middle. Germline V gives CDR1 SGHKS, CDR2 YYEKEE (reference sequence). This CDR3 is built from 15 residues. CDR3 DNA: TGTGCCAGCAGCTTGGATTCCCTTGGAAACAATGAGCAGTTCTTC. Its protein is CASSLDSLGNNEQFF.

With respect to this clonotype: A much larger clone sits a single nucleotide away, making a read error possible. The V gene is TRBV20-1, the J gene TRBJ2-7, with a tentative D call TRBD2 (6 bases). The CDR3 contains 14 residues. CDR1 is DFQATT, CDR2 SNEGSKA, per germline (reference sequence). CDR3 region: CSARAGRDSCEQYF. The DNA for the CDR3 is TGCAGTGCTAGAGCCGGCAGGGACTCCTGCGAGCAGTACTTC.

This clonotype was picked up many times. The CDR3 nucleotides are TGTGCCAGCAGCTTGAACCGCTTGGAGCAGTACTTC. Translating it yields CASSLNRLEQYF. This chain joins TRBV5-4 and TRBJ2-7; D is uncertain. There are 12 residues in the CDR3. The V gene's germline CDR1 is SGHNT and CDR2 YYREEE (reference sequence). The germline V and J ends were trimmed by 1 base and 7 bases, with 9 bases remaining between them.

About this clonotype itself: Just one base apart from a much larger clone, this may be a read error. The J gene is TRBJ2-1, the V gene TRBV4-3; a possible D gene is TRBD1 (5 bases). Germline V lookup: CDR1 LGHNA, CDR2 YSLEER. The CDR3 totals 15 residues. CDR3 sequence: CAGSQDRGFYNEQFF. The DNA for the CDR3 is TGCGCCGGCAGCCAAGATAGGGGCTTTTACAATGAGCAGTTCTTC.

The CDR3 region is CASSLFRGTEAFF. In DNA form, the CDR3 reads TGTGCCAGCAGCTTATTTAGGGGGACTGAAGCTTTCTTT. The chain recombines TRBV7-9 with TRBJ1-1; TRBD1 might be the D (6 bases). Germline V gene data show CDR1 as SEHNR and CDR2 as FQNEAQ (reference sequence). The length of the CDR3 is 13 residues. Trimming left V 2 bases short and J 5 bases short, with 9 bases between. Full variable domain (remainder filled in from reference TRBV7-9 and TRBJ1-1): DTGVSQNPRHKITKRGQNVTFRCDPISEHNRLYWYRQTLGQGPEFLTYFQNEAQLEKSRLLSDRFSAERPKGSFSTLEIQRTEQGDSAMYLCASSLFRGTEAFFGQGTRLTVV.

The rearrangement joins TRBV23-1 to TRBJ2-4; D not certain. TRBV23-1 is labeled an ORF, and its function is uncertain. V dropped 2 bases and J dropped 15 bases, with 14 bases sitting between them. The CDR3 length is 12 residues. The CDR3 bases are TGCGCCAGCAGTCAAAGTCAGTTAGGGCGGTACTTC. It encodes CASSQSQLGRYF.

This clonotype is a singleton in its sample. J is TRBJ2-7 and V is TRBV7-9, with TRBD1 matching 7 bases. The CDR3 length is 13 residues. In germline, CDR1 is SEHNR, CDR2 FQNEAQ (reference sequence). After removal of 5 bases from V and 6 bases from J, the junction contained 7 bases not matched to a gene. CDR3 protein: CASSLRTGAEQYF. Written as DNA, the CDR3 is TGTGCCAGCAGCCTTAGAACAGGGGCCGAGCAGTACTTC.

This clonotype came up a few times. Here the CDR3 DNA reads TGTGCCAGCAGTTACGTTGGGGGGGCTGGCACTGAAGCTTTCTTT. This translates into CASSYVGGAGTEAFF. The chain carries TRBV6-5 and TRBJ1-1; D perhaps matches TRBD1 (6 bases). This CDR3 spans 15 amino acids. The ends were cut back, 2 bases at V and 4 bases at J, with 14 bases in the middle. Germline V CDR1 and CDR2: MNHEY, SVGAGI.

This clonotype was seen many times. This sequence joins TRBV13 and TRBJ2-3; D is ambiguous. This CDR3 contains 12 residues. The germline V and J ends were trimmed by 5 bases and 6 bases, with 9 bases remaining between them. From germline, CDR1 is PRHDT and CDR2 FYEKMQ (reference sequence). CDR3 DNA: TGTGCCAGCAGCCCCGAACGCGATACGCAGTATTTT. This codes for CASSPERDTQYF.

The rearrangement uses TRBV7-9 and TRBJ2-7; 9 bases map to TRBD1. This CDR3 is 14 amino acids long. The germline gives CDR1 SEHNR, CDR2 FQNEAQ (reference sequence). Trimming at V came to 5 bases and at J to 4 bases, leaving 6 bases not matched to a gene. CDR3 region: CASSKSTGGYEQYF. CDR3 sequence (DNA): TGTGCCAGCAGCAAATCGACAGGGGGGTACGAGCAGTACTTC.

This clonotype was detected a few times. The chain has TRBV4-3 and TRBJ2-1; 8 positions match TRBD2. With V trimmed by 2 bases and J by 2 bases, 2 bases remained unmatched. Germline V gives CDR1 LGHNA, CDR2 YSLEER. The CDR3 has 15 residues. The CDR3: CASSQTSGAYNEQFF. CDR3 coding DNA: TGCGCCAGCAGCCAAACTAGCGGCGCCTACAATGAGCAGTTCTTC.

The chain combines TRBV5-6 with TRBJ1-6; D gene ambiguous. The CDR3 length is 15 residues. Trimming pared 2 bases from V and 10 bases from J, leaving 16 bases between. Germline assignment: CDR1 SGHDT and CDR2 YYEEEE. CDR3 region: CASSFEGSGGSPLHF. The DNA of the CDR3 is TGTGCCAGCAGCTTTGAGGGATCCGGCGGCTCACCCCTCCACTTT.

Notes on this clonotype: A much bigger clone sits one base away, suggesting this may be a read error. The missing conserved phenylalanine or tryptophan at the end of this CDR3 makes a read error likely. This rearrangement joins TRBV5-5 to TRBJ2-3, with 9 nucleotides matching TRBD2. Germline assignment: CDR1 SGHKS and CDR2 YYEKEE (reference sequence). The CDR3 spans 16 residues. V lost 4 bases, J lost 5 bases, and 11 bases stayed unmatched. The CDR3 is CASSILAGEVLDTQYS. The CDR3 nucleotides read TGTGCCAGCAGCATACTAGCGGGTGAGGTCTTAGATACGCAGTATTCT.

The rearrangement joins TRBV7-9 to TRBJ1-2, with 8 bases matching TRBD1. Trimming took 8 bases from V and 3 from J; bases not matched to a gene: 11. Germline CDR1 is SEHNR and CDR2 is FQNEAQ (reference sequence). CDR3 length equals 15 residues. The CDR3 coding sequence is TGTGCCAGCGGAAAACTACAGGGGGTAGACTATGGCTACACCTTC. This sequence encodes CASGKLQGVDYGYTF.

In the case of this clonotype: A much larger clone lies a single base off, so this may be a read error. As the CDR3 is not closed by the conserved phenylalanine or tryptophan, this likely results from a read error. The chain joins TRBV27 to TRBJ2-6; D is ambiguous. V was clipped by 5 bases and J by 0 bases, with 5 bases between them. This CDR3 has 14 amino acids. CDR1 MNHEY and CDR2 SMNVEV come from the germline V gene (reference sequence). For the CDR3, the DNA is TGTGCCAGCAGTCCTAGCTCTGGGGCCAACGTCCTGACTCTC. Amino acids: CASSPSSGANVLTL.

There are many counts of this clonotype. The chain carries TRBV7-6 and TRBJ2-7; D might be TRBD1 (6 bases). Germline-derived CDR1 and CDR2 are SGHVS and FNYEAQ. This CDR3 comprises 15 residues. Trimming shortened V by 5 bases and J by 2 bases, and 16 bases separated the two germline ends. DNA of the CDR3: TGTGCCAGCAGCCCATCTTGGGGGCTGACCTACGAGCAGTACTTC. Protein product: CASSPSWGLTYEQYF. The full variable domain, in which reference TRBV7-6 and TRBJ2-7 provide the parts outside the CDR3, is GAGVSQSPRYKVTKRGQDVALRCDPISGHVSLYWYRQALGQGPEFLTYFNYEAQQDKSGLPNDRFSAERPEGSISTLTIQRTEQRDSAMYRCASSPSWGLTYEQYFGPGTRLTVT.

In the case of this clonotype: It may be a read error: a sequence one base away is much more abundant. The chain joins TRBV7-9 to TRBJ1-1; D is uncertain. CDR3 size: 13 residues. Germline assignment: CDR1 SEHNR and CDR2 FQNEAQ (reference sequence). The CDR3 reads CASSSNLNTGAFF. Written as DNA, the CDR3 is TGTGCCAGCAGCTCGAACTTGAACACTGGAGCTTTCTTT.

The chain joins TRBV7-9 to TRBJ1-3; D perhaps matches TRBD1 (5 bases). Trimming cost V 3 bases and J 4 bases, with 10 bases left between them. The germline V gene encodes CDR1 SEHNR and CDR2 FQNEAQ (reference sequence). This CDR3 is built from 14 residues. This chain's CDR3 is CASSFLGPGNTIYF. In DNA, the CDR3 is TGTGCCAGCAGCTTTCTGGGACCCGGAAACACCATATATTTT.

DNA of the CDR3: TGTGCCAGCAGCTCGGGATTAAATCAGCCCCAGCATTTT. It yields the protein CASSSGLNQPQHF. This chain links TRBV7-9 with TRBJ1-5; no clear D gene. Trimming removed 4 bases at V and 4 bases at J, with 8 bases between. This CDR3 region has 13 residues. Per the germline V gene, CDR1 is SEHNR and CDR2 is FQNEAQ (reference sequence).

This clonotype was found many times. The chain recombines TRBV7-9 with TRBJ2-7, with 8 bases fitting TRBD2. The V gene's germline CDR1 is SEHNR and CDR2 FQNEAQ (reference sequence). CDR3 size: 14 residues. V lost 3 bases, J lost 6 bases, and 7 bases stayed unmatched. In nucleotides, the CDR3 is TGTGCCAGCAGCTTGGGGACTAGAAGGTTCGAGCAGTACTTC. This translates into CASSLGTRRFEQYF.

As regards this clonotype: A read error may be the cause here, since a much bigger clone is one base away. This sequence joins TRBV12-3 or TRBV12-4 and TRBJ1-1; 9 positions match TRBD1. With V trimmed by 7 bases and J by 4 bases, 10 bases remained unmatched. This CDR3 region has 15 residues. This CDR3 reads CASIFPDRGGTEAFF. The CDR3 DNA follows: TGTGCCAGCATTTTCCCGGACAGGGGAGGCACTGAAGCTTTCTTT.

Remarks on this clonotype: A single base separates this from a much larger clone, so it may be a read error. The V gene is TRBV30, the J gene TRBJ2-1; D may match TRBD1 or TRBD2 (5 bases each). Germline CDR1 GTSNPN, CDR2 SVGIG (reference sequence). CDR3 length equals 12 residues. For the CDR3, the DNA is TGTGCCTGGAGTGTCGGGGCTAATGAGCAGCTCTTC. Protein: CAWSVGANEQLF.

The rearrangement joins TRBV30 to TRBJ1-1, with 7 bases identical to TRBD1. The CDR3 contains 18 residues. Germline values: CDR1 GTSNPN, CDR2 SVGIG (reference sequence). V trimming: 6 bases; J trimming: 6 bases; junction bases outside the gene matches: 25. CDR3 nucleotides: TGTGCCTGCCGATCAGGGCAACAGGGGACTTCCGAAGGGGCTGAAGCTTTCTTT. Amino acid sequence: CACRSGQQGTSEGAEAFF. The full variable domain, with the rest looked up from reference TRBV30 and TRBJ1-1, is SQTIHQWPATLVQPVGSPLSLECTVEGTSNPNLYWYRQAAGRGLQLLFYSVGIGQISSEVPQNLSASRPQDRQFILSSKKLLLSDSGFYLCACRSGQQGTSEGAEAFFGQGTRLTVV.

This chain uses TRBV30 with TRBJ2-3; perhaps D is TRBD1 or TRBD2 (6 bases each). Trimming removed 0 bases from V and 5 bases from J, with 12 bases in between. The CDR3 loop spans 14 amino acids. Germline V gives CDR1 GTSNPN, CDR2 SVGIG (reference sequence). The CDR3 reads CAWSVGGWLDTQYF. CDR3 in DNA: TGTGCCTGGAGTGTGGGGGGCTGGCTAGATACGCAGTATTTT. Together with reference TRBV30 and TRBJ2-3, the CDR3 gives the full variable domain: SQTIHQWPATLVQPVGSPLSLECTVEGTSNPNLYWYRQAAGRGLQLLFYSVGIGQISSEVPQNLSASRPQDRQFILSSKKLLLSDSGFYLCAWSVGGWLDTQYFGPGTRLTVL.